Listed here are 23 T cell receptor beta chains from one sample, sequenced in a study of blood T cell repertoires in COVID-19. Profiled with immunoSEQ multiplex PCR; TCRdb holds only in-frame clones, not every one. The data hold about 200,000 clones, with approximately 80% observed a single time. Sample: peripheral blood. These receptors came from a man between 35 and 55 years old with acute or convalescent COVID-19.

V gene TRBV15 combines with J gene TRBJ2-3; 7 bases align to TRBD2. The CDR3 is 15 residues long. Trimming at V came to 3 bases and at J to 1 base, leaving 4 bases not matched to a gene. Germline V gene lookup returns CDR1 LNHNV and CDR2 YYDKDF (reference sequence). This CDR3 is CATSSGGIGTDTQYF. CDR3 nucleotides: TGTGCCACCAGCAGCGGGGGGATAGGCACAGATACGCAGTATTTT.

The CDR3 nucleotides read TGTGCCAGCAGCTATGACAGGGATCAGCCCCAGCATTTT. As protein: CASSYDRDQPQHF. The chain couples TRBV6-2 or TRBV6-3 to TRBJ1-5; 7 positions agree with TRBD1. The germline CDR1 and CDR2 sequences are MNHEY and SVGEGT. This CDR3 contains 13 residues. Trimming cost V 6 bases and J 5 bases; bases outside gene matches: 4.

The rearrangement uses TRBV29-1 and TRBJ2-5, with TRBD1 identical over 8 bases. This CDR3 has 14 amino acids. Germline CDR1 and CDR2: SQVTM and ANQGSEA. The V and J ends lost 4 bases and 1 base, in that order; junction bases with no gene match: 5. CDR3 region: CSVARTGSQETQYF. Here the CDR3 DNA reads TGCAGCGTTGCCAGGACAGGGAGCCAAGAGACCCAGTACTTC. Combining the CDR3 with reference TRBV29-1 and TRBJ2-5 gives the whole variable domain SAVISQKPSRDICQRGTSLTIQCQVDSQVTMMFWYRQQPGQSLTLIATANQGSEATYESGFVIDKFPISRPNLTFSTLTVSNMSPEDSSIYLCSVARTGSQETQYFGPGTRLLVL.

This sequence joins TRBV7-8 and TRBJ1-2; 9 bases match TRBD1. The CDR3 contains 16 residues. With V trimmed by 5 bases and J by 7 bases, 14 bases remained unmatched. CDR1 and CDR2 from the germline V gene are SGHVS and FQNEAQ. CDR3 loop: CASSRGFLVQGAGYTF. The CDR3 bases are TGTGCCAGCAGCCGAGGGTTTCTCGTACAGGGGGCTGGCTACACCTTC.

This chain joins TRBV11-2 and TRBJ1-2, with unresolved D. The CDR3 extends over 14 amino acids. The V gene's germline CDR1 is SGHAT and CDR2 FQNNGV. V was clipped by 5 bases and J by 0 bases, with 10 bases between them. The CDR3 DNA is TGTGCCAGCAGCCTCGGGGTAGCTAACTATGGCTACACCTTC. This gives the protein CASSLGVANYGYTF. The variable domain in full, completed from reference TRBV11-2 and TRBJ1-2, reads EAGVAQSPRYKIIEKRQSVAFWCNPISGHATLYWYQQILGQGPKLLIQFQNNGVVDDSQLPKDRFSAERLKGVDSTLKIQPAKLEDSAVYLCASSLGVANYGYTFGSGTRLTVV.

The chain carries TRBV21-1 and TRBJ2-7; TRBD1, as called in the table, went unchecked against the DNA. TRBV21-1 is a pseudogene locus. The CDR3 runs 12 residues. CDR3 sequence: CASSSRNYEQYF. The CDR3 bases are TGTGCCAGCAGCAGCAGAAACTACGAGCAGTACTTC.

The CDR3 nucleotides read TGTGCCAGCACAGAAGGGGGCGCCGGGAACACTGAAGCTTTCTTT. This gives the protein CASTEGGAGNTEAFF. The rearrangement uses TRBV7-2 and TRBJ1-1; 7 bases line up with TRBD1. J lost 1 base, V lost 7 bases, and 9 bases had no gene match. Germline V gene lookup returns CDR1 SGHTA and CDR2 FQGNSA. This CDR3 is 15 amino acids long.

This clone occurred once. The V gene is TRBV3-1 (or the pseudogene TRBV3-2), the J gene TRBJ1-2, with TRBD1 as a possible D gene (5 bases). Per the germline V gene, CDR1 is LGHDT and CDR2 is YNNKEL (reference sequence). The CDR3 contains 12 residues. Trimming stripped 8 bases from V and 7 bases from J, with 14 bases between. The CDR3 spells CASQGLLGGYTF. The CDR3 region has the DNA TGTGCCAGCCAGGGCCTGTTGGGTGGCTACACCTTC.

To note about this clone: Different DNA sequences within this sample yield the same CDR3. J is TRBJ1-5 and V is TRBV18; 10 bases align to TRBD1. Germline assignment: CDR1 KGHSH and CDR2 LQKENI. With V trimmed by 6 bases and J by 1 base, 3 bases remained unmatched. The CDR3 runs 15 residues. The CDR3 region is CASSPGQGSNQPQHF. In nucleotides, the CDR3 is TGTGCCAGCTCTCCGGGACAGGGGAGCAATCAGCCCCAGCATTTT.

This clone was seen just once. The chain has TRBV5-1 and TRBJ1-4, with TRBD1 matching over 8 bases. J gave up 6 bases and V 0 bases, and 10 bases lay outside the gene matches. The length of the CDR3 is 17 residues. Germline V gives CDR1 SGHRS, CDR2 YFSETQ. CDR3 DNA: TGCGCCAGCAGCTTGGGCGGACAGGGTTTGGTGTATGAAAAACTGTTTTTT. As protein: CASSLGGQGLVYEKLFF.

This sequence joins TRBV7-2 and TRBJ2-7; D is perhaps TRBD2 (6 bases). In germline, CDR1 is SGHTA, CDR2 FQGNSA. CDR3 size: 15 residues. V lost 7 bases and J lost 1, with 17 bases in between. The CDR3 coding sequence is TGTGCCAGCAAGATACTAGCTGTGGAATCCTACGAGCAGTACTTC. It specifies CASKILAVESYEQYF.

The chain combines TRBV6-6 with TRBJ1-2, with D tentatively TRBD1 (6 bases). V dropped 2 bases and J dropped 7 bases, with 14 bases sitting between them. The CDR3 is 14 amino acids. From germline, CDR1 is MNHNY and CDR2 SVGAGI (reference sequence). DNA of the CDR3: TGTGCCAGCAGTTACGGGCCAGGGGTAGTTGGCTACACCTTC. Translating it yields CASSYGPGVVGYTF.

The rearrangement links TRBV27 to TRBJ2-3, with TRBD2 matching over 13 bases. This CDR3 region has 15 residues. Germline CDR1 is MNHEY and CDR2 is SMNVEV (reference sequence). Trimming removed 6 bases from V and 6 bases from J; junction bases left unmatched: 6. CDR3 nucleotide sequence: TGTGCCAGCAGCCGCGGACTAGCGGGAGTTGATACGCAGTATTTT. This codes for CASSRGLAGVDTQYF.

This sequence joins TRBV5-1 and TRBJ1-1; D may be TRBD1 (5 bases). Germline-derived CDR1 and CDR2 are SGHRS and YFSETQ. This CDR3 has 13 amino acids. V was pared by 0 bases and J by 6 bases, with 9 bases between. The CDR3 sequence: CASSLAAGPEAFF. The CDR3 DNA follows: TGCGCCAGCAGCTTGGCGGCAGGGCCTGAAGCTTTCTTT. Filled out from reference TRBV5-1 and TRBJ1-1, the complete variable domain reads KAGVTQTPRYLIKTRGQQVTLSCSPISGHRSVSWYQQTPGQGLQFLFEYFSETQRNKGNFPGRFSGRQFSNSRSEMNVSTLELGDSALYLCASSLAAGPEAFFGQGTRLTVV.

The V gene is TRBV7-9, the J gene TRBJ2-5, with 9 positions matching TRBD1. The V and J ends lost 5 bases and 5 bases, in that order; junction bases with no gene match: 9. Germline V gene lookup returns CDR1 SEHNR and CDR2 FQNEAQ (reference sequence). The CDR3 length is 15 residues. The CDR3: CASSPTGGMGETQYF. Here the CDR3 DNA reads TGTGCCAGCAGCCCGACAGGGGGGATGGGTGAGACCCAGTACTTC.

CDR3 bases: TGTGCCAGCAGCCAATACCGGGACAGGGGCTATGGCTACACCTTC. As protein: CASSQYRDRGYGYTF. This chain uses TRBV14 with TRBJ1-2, with TRBD1 matching 10 bases. The trim removed 2 bases at V and 4 bases at J, leaving 4 bases unmatched. Germline loops: CDR1 SGHDN, CDR2 FVKESK. This CDR3 comprises 15 residues. The whole variable domain, filled in from reference TRBV14 and TRBJ1-2, reads EAGVTQFPSHSVIEKGQTVTLRCDPISGHDNLYWYRRVMGKEIKFLLHFVKESKQDESGMPNNRFLAERTGGTYSTLKVQPAELEDSGVYFCASSQYRDRGYGYTFGSGTRLTVV.

The chain joins TRBV10-3 to TRBJ1-1; D may be TRBD1 (5 bases). CDR3 size: 12 residues. Germline V gives CDR1 ENHRY, CDR2 SYGVKD. V lost 2 bases to trimming and J lost 7 bases, with 8 bases between them. CDR3 DNA sequence: TGTGCCATCAGTGAGGTAACAGGTGAAGCTTTCTTT. Translated, it gives CAISEVTGEAFF.

This chain connects TRBV18 to TRBJ1-6, with 10 bases aligning to TRBD1. The germline V gene encodes CDR1 KGHSH and CDR2 LQKENI. J was trimmed by 5 bases and V by 6 bases; bases with no gene match: 4. CDR3 size: 15 residues. The DNA for the CDR3 is TGTGCCAGCTCTCTCGGGACAGGGGATAATTCACCCCTCCACTTT. Amino acids: CASSLGTGDNSPLHF.

The chain links TRBV18 to TRBJ1-2; 7 bases agree with TRBD1. Trimming removed 5 bases from V and 8 bases from J; junction bases left unmatched: 8. Germline V gene sequence: CDR1 KGHSH, CDR2 LQKENI. CDR3 size: 13 residues. The CDR3 spells CASSIGTVEGYTF. The CDR3 DNA follows: TGTGCCAGCTCAATAGGGACAGTCGAGGGCTACACCTTC.

The chain joins TRBV30 to TRBJ2-1; D gene ambiguous. The CDR3 runs 13 residues. Germline V gives CDR1 GTSNPN, CDR2 SVGIG (reference sequence). Deletions cut 2 bases from V and 10 bases from J, with 15 bases between. CDR3 protein: CAWSITVPSEQFF. The DNA of the CDR3 is TGTGCCTGGAGTATTACAGTTCCCTCGGAGCAGTTCTTC.

The V and J genes are TRBV3-1 (or the pseudogene TRBV3-2) and TRBJ2-7; the D gene is possibly TRBD2 (5 bases). Germline V gene data show CDR1 as LGHDT and CDR2 as YNNKEL (reference sequence). This CDR3 contains 15 residues. V shed 2 bases and J shed 6 bases, with 17 bases lying between them. The CDR3 nucleotides read TGTGCCAGCAGCCAATCTCTGTTCCCGGGAAGCGAGCAGTACTTC. Translating gives CASSQSLFPGSEQYF.

The chain uses TRBV19 and TRBJ1-2; D not certain. With 6 bases removed from V and 2 bases from J, the gap between germline ends came to 10 bases. The CDR3 sequence is 13 residues long. The germline V gene has CDR1 LNHDA and CDR2 SQIVND (reference sequence). This CDR3 is CASRGSLNYGYTF. In nucleotides, the CDR3 is TGTGCCAGTAGGGGCAGCCTAAACTATGGCTACACCTTC.

CDR3 amino acids: CASSAGHLDGYTF. The CDR3 DNA sequence: TGTGCCAGCAGTGCCGGACACCTCGATGGCTACACCTTC. The chain links TRBV25-1 to TRBJ1-2; TRBD1 is a possible D gene (5 bases). The CDR3 runs 13 residues. Germline CDR1 and CDR2: MGHDK and SYGVNS. With 4 bases removed from V and 6 bases from J, the gap between germline ends came to 12 bases.